Detailed here is one TCR beta chain. Its specificity is unknown. The data derive from a study of cytomegalovirus exposure and HLA in healthy donors. CDR1 SGHTA and CDR2 FQGTGA come from the germline V gene. The germline V and J ends were trimmed by 3 bases and 8 bases, with 6 bases remaining between them. This CDR3 comprises 11 residues. Study results and caveats: In vitro, a few CMV-associated chains proved specific for CMV antigens. Several V segments, TRBV6-2 and TRBV6-3 among them, could not be told apart and were dropped.

Primers: 60 Vbeta forward and 13 Jbeta reverse. In the authors' methods: Per a later analysis, the number of unique TCR beta chains was about 80 million, of which roughly 11 million were shared. Clones were sequenced by immunoSEQ multiplex PCR, and TCRdb holds only the in-frame ones, with some missing. That table supplies the V and J calls and clone size; D and trimming were determined from the DNA. Seen here are some 200,000 clones, 75% to 90% observed once, and the top ten hold more than 6%. The chain is built from TRBV7-3 and TRBJ2-3, with D maybe TRBD2 (6 bases). The TCR comes from a man between 35 and 55 years old in good health and CMV-seropositive. Material for sequencing was PBMCs. For the CDR3, the DNA is TGTGCCAGCAGCTTGGGGGGTACGCAGTATTTT. Its translation is CASSLGGTQYF.